The source of this T cell receptor (beta chain) is a study of Graves' ophthalmopathy and Graves' hyperthyroidism. Study in general: A follow-up of 18 months without ophthalmopathy meant that hyperthyroidism was stable.

V shed 6 bases and J shed 0 bases, with 9 bases lying between them. This CDR3 contains 15 residues. Germline lookup yields CDR1 MDHEN and CDR2 SYDVKM. RNA served as the template for amplifying TCR beta CDR3 regions. HTBI primers were employed in first-round RT-PCR, then a second-round multiplex PCR followed. MiXCR, run by TCRdb on the multiplex PCR reads, gives a single entry per CDR3 protein. The repertoire consists of about 550,000 distinct CDR3 sequences, with 35% to 45% occurring once and the leading ten covering less than 4.5%. Study-wide points: Also, most clonotypes expanded in the thyroid above 0.001 frequency appeared in blood.

Concerning this clonotype: Its antigen remains unidentified.

Excluded were patients with other autoimmune diseases, uncontrolled infections, pregnancy or lactation. Reliance was placed on clinical symptoms, serum thyroxine, TRAb, thyroid ultrasound and orbital computed tomography for diagnosis. The sequencing sample was made of peripheral blood or thyroid tissue (not recorded which). The genes are TRBV28 and TRBJ1-6, with D possibly TRBD1 on 5 matching bases. The sequence was obtained from an adult man with Graves' hyperthyroidism. CDR3 DNA sequence: TGTGCCAGCAGATCAGGGAGCTCCTATAATTCACCCCTCCACTTT. Encoded protein: CASRSGSSYNSPLHF.